The clone carrying this T cell receptor (beta chain) was counted at least ten times. Its antigen is undetermined. The length of the CDR3 is 15 residues. Germline-derived CDR1 and CDR2 are SGHDN and FVKESK. Losses at the gene ends were 4 bases for V and 3 bases for J; bases not matched to a gene: 5. This entry belongs to a study of neurological immune-mediated disorders. Study-wide points: On phylogenetic grouping, the repertoires of 18 of 34 multiple sclerosis patients fell within one related-CDR3 cluster, constituting a possible signature.

5'RACE with 10-nucleotide random UMIs produced the cDNA. Every sequencing run gave over 200 million TCR-beta sequences, taken from 15-18 subjects. TCRdb recomputed calls from the 5' RACE reads with MiXCR, one row per CDR3 protein. The sample includes around 58,000 distinct CDR3 sequences, under 3.5% of them seen just once. The sequenced sample consisted of PBMCs. This chain uses TRBV14 with TRBJ1-1; 10 nucleotides agree with TRBD1. This receptor was obtained from a woman aged 55-75 years with multiple sclerosis. CDR3 bases: TGTGCCAGCAGCCGGGACAGGGGACAGGACACTGAAGCTTTCTTT. It specifies CASSRDRGQDTEAFF.